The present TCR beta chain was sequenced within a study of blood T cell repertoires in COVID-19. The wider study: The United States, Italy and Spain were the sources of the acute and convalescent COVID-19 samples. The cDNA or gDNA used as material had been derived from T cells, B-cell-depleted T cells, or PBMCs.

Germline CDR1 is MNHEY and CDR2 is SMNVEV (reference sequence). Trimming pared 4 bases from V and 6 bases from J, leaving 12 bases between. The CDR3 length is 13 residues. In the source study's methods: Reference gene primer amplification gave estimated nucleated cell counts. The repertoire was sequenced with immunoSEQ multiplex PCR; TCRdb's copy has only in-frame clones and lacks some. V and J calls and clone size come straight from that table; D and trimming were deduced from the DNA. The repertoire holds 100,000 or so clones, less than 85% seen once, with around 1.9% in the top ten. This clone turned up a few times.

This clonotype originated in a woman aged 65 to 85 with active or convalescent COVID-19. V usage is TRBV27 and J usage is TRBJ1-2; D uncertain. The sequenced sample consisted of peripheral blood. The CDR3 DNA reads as TGTGCCAGCAGTTCCCGGACCGGGGATGGCTACACCTTC. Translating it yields CASSSRTGDGYTF.